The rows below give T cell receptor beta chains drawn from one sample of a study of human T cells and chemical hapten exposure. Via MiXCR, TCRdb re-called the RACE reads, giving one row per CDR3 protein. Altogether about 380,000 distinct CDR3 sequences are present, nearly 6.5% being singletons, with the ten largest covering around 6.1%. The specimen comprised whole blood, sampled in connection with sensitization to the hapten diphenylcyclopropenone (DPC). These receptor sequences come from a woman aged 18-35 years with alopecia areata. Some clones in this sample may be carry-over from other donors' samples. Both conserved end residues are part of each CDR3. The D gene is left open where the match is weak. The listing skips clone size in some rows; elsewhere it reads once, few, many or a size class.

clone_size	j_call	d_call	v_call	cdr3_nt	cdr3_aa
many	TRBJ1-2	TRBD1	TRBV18	TGTGCCAGCTCACCAGGGACAGGGGAGAGTGGCTACACCTTC	CASSPGTGESGYTF
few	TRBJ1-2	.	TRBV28	TGTGCCAGCAGTTCCCCTGGGGGAAAGTTCTATGGCTACACCTTC	CASSSPGGKFYGYTF
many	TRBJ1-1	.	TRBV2	TGTGCCAGCAGTGAAATGAAGGGGTCCCGCCCTTTCTTT	CASSEMKGSRPFF
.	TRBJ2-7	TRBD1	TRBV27	TGTGCCAGCAGTTCAGGACAGGGCGAAGACTATTGGTACGAGCAGTACTTC	CASSSGQGEDYWYEQYF
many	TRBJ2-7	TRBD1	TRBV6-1	TGTGCCAGCAGTGGGGACAGGGTGGGCTACGAGCAGTACTTC	CASSGDRVGYEQYF
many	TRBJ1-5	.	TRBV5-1	TGCGCCAGCAGCGCCGAGGGGGATAGCAATCAGCCCCAGCATTTT	CASSAEGDSNQPQHF
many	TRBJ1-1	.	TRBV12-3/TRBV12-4	TGTGCCAGCAGCCGAAATCAGGGTACTGAAGCTTTCTTT	CASSRNQGTEAFF
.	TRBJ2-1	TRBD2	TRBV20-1	TGCAGTGCTAGAGATATAGGCGGGGGGGACTACAATGAGCAGTTCTTC	CSARDIGGGDYNEQFF
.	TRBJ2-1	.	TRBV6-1	TGTGCCAGCACCCAGGACTGGTACAATGAGCAGTTCTTC	CASTQDWYNEQFF
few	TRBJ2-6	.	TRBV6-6	TGTGCCAGCCTCGCGGGATCTGGGGCCAACGTCCTGACTTTC	CASLAGSGANVLTF
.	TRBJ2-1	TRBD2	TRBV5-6	TGTGCCAGCAGGTTGGTAGCGGGTCGGATTAACAATGAGCAGTTCTTC	CASRLVAGRINNEQFF
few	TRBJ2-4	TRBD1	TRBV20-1	TGCAGTGCTACTACAGGGGGCGAGGTGAACATTCAGTACTTC	CSATTGGEVNIQYF
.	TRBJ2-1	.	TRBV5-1	TGCGCCAGCAGCTTGGGACAGGGAGGAGATGAGCAGTTCTTC	CASSLGQGGDEQFF
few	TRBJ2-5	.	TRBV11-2	TGTGCCAGCTGTCGACAGCTCCAAGAGACCCAGTACTTC	CASCRQLQETQYF
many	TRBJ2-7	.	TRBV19	TGTGCCAGTAGTATAGGTGGCTGGGCCCCCTCCTACGAGCAGTACTTC	CASSIGGWAPSYEQYF
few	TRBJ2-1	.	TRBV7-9	TGTGCCAGCAGCCCCCGGGCCAGCCCGAACAACAATGAGCAGTTCTTC	CASSPRASPNNNEQFF
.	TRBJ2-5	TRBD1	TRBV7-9	TGTGCCAGCAGCTTAGTGGACAGGGGCAAGCTACAAGAGACCCAGTACTTC	CASSLVDRGKLQETQYF
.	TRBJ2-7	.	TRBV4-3	TGCGCCAGCAGCCAAGATCGGGGGAGGTACGAGCAGTACTTC	CASSQDRGRYEQYF
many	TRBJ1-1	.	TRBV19	TGTGCCAGTAGTGAAGGTCACCGAAACTTTATGAACACTGAAGCTTTCTTT	CASSEGHRNFMNTEAFF
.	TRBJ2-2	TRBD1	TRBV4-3	TGCGCCAGCAGCCCGTACAGGGGGCTGAGCACCGGGGAGCTGTTTTTT	CASSPYRGLSTGELFF
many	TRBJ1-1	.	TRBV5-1	TGCGCCAGCAGTTTCAACCAACAGGGGAACACTGAAGCTTTCTTT	CASSFNQQGNTEAFF
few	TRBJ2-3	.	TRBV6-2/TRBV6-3	TGTGCCAGCGACGGGGGGCCCCCAGATACGCAGTATTTT	CASDGGPPDTQYF
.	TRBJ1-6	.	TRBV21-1	TGTGCCAGCAGCTCCCGGACAGGTCTACTGTATAATTCACCCCTCCACTTT	CASSSRTGLLYNSPLHF
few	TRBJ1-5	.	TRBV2	TGTGCCAGCAGTGGTCCGGGGGCTTATCAGCCCCAGCATTTT	CASSGPGAYQPQHF
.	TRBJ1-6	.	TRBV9	TGTGCCAGCAGCGTAGATGGGAGCTCCTATAATTCACCCCTCCACTTT	CASSVDGSSYNSPLHF
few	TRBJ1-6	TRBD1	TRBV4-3	TGCGCCAGCAGCCCCGGGACAGCCCCTAATTCACCCCTCCACTTT	CASSPGTAPNSPLHF
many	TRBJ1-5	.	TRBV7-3	TGTGCCAGCAGCTTATACCCTAGTAGCAATCAGCCCCAGCATTTT	CASSLYPSSNQPQHF
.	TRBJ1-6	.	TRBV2	TGTGCCAGCAGTGAATTGGGCAGAAACCCTTATAATTCACCCCTCCACTTT	CASSELGRNPYNSPLHF
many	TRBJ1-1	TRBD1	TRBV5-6	TGTGCCAGCAGCTTCTCCCCGGGACAGGGGTTCAACACTGAAGCTTTCTTT	CASSFSPGQGFNTEAFF
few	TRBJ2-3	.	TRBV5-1	TGCGCCAGCAGCTCCCTCCAGGGAGATACGCAGTATTTT	CASSSLQGDTQYF
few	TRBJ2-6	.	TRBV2	TGTGCCTCTAATTTCTTGGGCCCCAGCTCTGGGGCCAACGTCCTGACTTTC	CASNFLGPSSGANVLTF
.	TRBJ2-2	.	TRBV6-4	TGTGCCAGCCGGGACGTTAACACCGGGGAGCTGTTTTTT	CASRDVNTGELFF
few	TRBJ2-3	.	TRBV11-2	TGTGCCAGCAGCCCCGGCGGGGATAGCACAGATACGCAGTATTTT	CASSPGGDSTDTQYF
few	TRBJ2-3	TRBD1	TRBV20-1	TGCAGTGCCACGACAGGGGCTAGCACAGATACGCAGTATTTT	CSATTGASTDTQYF
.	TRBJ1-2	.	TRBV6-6	TGTGCCAGCAGCGGCTCACAGGGCACCTTGATGGTCCATGGCTACACCTTC	CASSGSQGTLMVHGYTF
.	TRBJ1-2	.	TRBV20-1	TGCAGTGCTAGAGATTATTTCAGGGGTAGAATCAACACCTTC	CSARDYFRGRINTF
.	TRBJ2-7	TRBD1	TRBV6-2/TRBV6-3	TGTGCCAGCAGTTACGGACAGGGGTTTGGCGAGCAGTACTTC	CASSYGQGFGEQYF
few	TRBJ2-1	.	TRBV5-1	TGCGCCAGCAGGGGACAATGGAGCTCCTACAATGAGCAGTTCTTC	CASRGQWSSYNEQFF
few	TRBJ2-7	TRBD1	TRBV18	TGTGCCAGCTCACCACCCGCGGCAGGGGGCTCCTCCTACGAGCAGTACTTC	CASSPPAAGGSSYEQYF
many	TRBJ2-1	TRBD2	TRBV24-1	TGTGCCACCAGTGATTTAAGCGGGGGGGCCCATGAGCAGTTCTTC	CATSDLSGGAHEQFF
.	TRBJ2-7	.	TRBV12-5	TGTGCTAGTGGTTTGGTAACTGACGAGCAGTACTTC	CASGLVTDEQYF
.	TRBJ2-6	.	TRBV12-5	TGTGCTAGTGGCCCGGTCCCTCCCAACGTCCTGACTTTC	CASGPVPPNVLTF